This entry is about one T cell receptor (beta chain). What it binds is not known. Germline trimming cut 4 bases from V and 4 bases from J; bases unmatched to any gene: 12. The germline gives CDR1 SGHAT, CDR2 FQNNGV. There are 16 residues in the CDR3. This record belongs to a study of type 1 regulatory T cells. TCRdb reprocessed the reads with MiXCR, giving one entry per CDR3 protein. The data hold 55,000 to 65,000 distinct CDR3 sequences, with around 62% observed a single time. V gene TRBV11-2 combines with J gene TRBJ2-7, with 8 nucleotides matching TRBD1. This receptor was obtained from a human donor in good health. The sequenced sample consisted of cultured non-Tr1 T cells, either the whole culture or a sorted T cell fraction (not recorded which). CDR3 loop: CASSSIIRDRTYEQYF. The CDR3 DNA sequence: TGTGCCAGCAGCTCAATCATCCGGGACAGGACTTACGAGCAGTACTTC.